The following is a T cell receptor (beta chain) sequence with its context. TCRdb processed the 5' RACE reads anew with MiXCR; each CDR3 protein has one entry. The repertoire holds 300,000 to 350,000 distinct CDR3 sequences, with 13% to 15% as singletons. CDR1 is MDHEN and CDR2 is SYDVKM in the germline V gene. With 11 bases clipped from V and 3 bases from J, the junction kept 9 bases outside the gene matches. This CDR3 spans 14 amino acids. This sample was taken from a study of T-cell memory formation after mild COVID-19. The TCR sequence derives from a man between 18 and 35 years old who had mild COVID-19 (a few samples of this study predate the infection). Cell type and time point are not known. The sample comprised PBMCs or a T cell subset sorted from them (not recorded which). The chain has TRBV28 and TRBJ2-3; 9 bases fit TRBD2. The CDR3 DNA reads as TGTGCCGGCATGCGGGGGGGCCGGACAGATACGCAGTATTTT. This sequence encodes CAGMRGGRTDTQYF. The whole variable domain, filled in from reference TRBV28 and TRBJ2-3, reads DVKVTQSSRYLVKRTGEKVFLECVQDMDHENMFWYRQDPGLGLRLIYFSYDVKMKEKGDIPEGYSVSREKKERFSLILESASTNQTSMYLCAGMRGGRTDTQYFGPGTRLTVL.